What follows describes a single T cell receptor (beta chain). Its antigen is not yet known. No base quality information exists; no much larger clone differs at one position. Libraries were built with the immunoSEQ multiplex PCR assay. Held by TCRdb, this immuneACCESS table contains in-frame sequences only and omits some clones. Under half of the omission traces to an unresolved V gene where checked; the cause of the rest is unknown. Counted in this sample were about 10,000 clones; roughly 70% of them appeared once. The ten largest clones represent roughly an eighth of the sample. Deletion took 3 bases off V and 7 bases off J, with a span of 10 bases between the germline ends. The CDR3 measures 13 amino acids from cysteine to phenylalanine. Only CDR3 DNA remains: 39 bases, in frame from the first base. The germline V gene encodes CDR1 MNHEY and CDR2 SMNVEV (reference sequence). Because repertoires were sampled repeatedly during chemoradiotherapy, clonal expansion in the tumor microenvironment could be followed.

These data belong to a study of chemoradiotherapy in HPV16-positive cancers (dated by TCRdb to the early 2020s). With regard to the full study: Functional T-cell assays on cells from two HPV16-positive patients defined candidate HPV-specific T-cell clones and common TCR motifs. The study set out to ask whether T-cell immunity against the HPV oncoproteins E6 and E7 changes over the course of chemoradiotherapy and whether that immunity affects survival. Next, the candidate HPV-specific TCRs and motifs were followed in TCR repertoires from around 92 patients with HPV-related cancers.

What the study reported, not specific to this receptor: Expansion of candidate HPV-specific clones and E7-related TCR motifs was observed in the tumor microenvironment during treatment, whereas no such expansion was observed for non-HPV-specific T cells. In HPV16-positive patients, expansion of HPV-responsive T cells during chemoradiotherapy was found to be associated with improved recurrence-free survival. The functional definition of HPV-specific T cells came from only a couple of HPV16-positive patients, and the survival association was reported for HPV16-positive patients.

Rearrangement joined TRBV27 to TRBJ1-5; the D gene lacks a confident call. This TCR derives from a human donor with HPV-associated anogenital cancer. This sample was taken from a patient who underwent chemoradiotherapy. At the DNA level, the sequence is TGTGCCAGCAGTTTTCAAGTGGGACAGCCCCAGCATTTT. Its product reads: CASSFQVGQPQHF.